This T cell receptor (beta chain) stems from a study of cytomegalovirus exposure and HLA in healthy donors. In the study overall: Among the roughly 400 genotyped donors, less than 85% were placed in the Caucasian-associated ancestry cluster. Study-level results: Published work reported that the classifier diagnosed cytomegalovirus status with high specificity and sensitivity. In terms of immune exposure information, only CMV serostatus was available. TCR beta V- and J-gene trimming, according to a later analysis, was linked to a missense DCLRE1C variant.

The study ran its PCR with 60 Vbeta and 13 Jbeta primers. Repertoires were generated with immunoSEQ multiplex PCR, while TCRdb's copy carries only in-frame clones and drops some. The sample comprises approximately 170,000 clones, about 79% of which are singletons, and less than 0.9% rests with the top ten. About this clone itself: What it recognizes is unknown.

The TCR comes from a female donor in good health and CMV-seronegative. The sequenced sample consisted of PBMCs.

This chain's CDR3 is CASTAGTSGVGEQFF. DNA for the CDR3: TGTGCCAGCACCGCCGGGACTAGCGGTGTGGGGGAGCAGTTCTTC. This chain uses TRBV28 with TRBJ2-1, with 11 bases fitting TRBD2. This CDR3 comprises 15 residues. V lost 7 bases, J lost 10 bases, and 12 bases stayed unmatched. Germline loops: CDR1 MDHEN, CDR2 SYDVKM.